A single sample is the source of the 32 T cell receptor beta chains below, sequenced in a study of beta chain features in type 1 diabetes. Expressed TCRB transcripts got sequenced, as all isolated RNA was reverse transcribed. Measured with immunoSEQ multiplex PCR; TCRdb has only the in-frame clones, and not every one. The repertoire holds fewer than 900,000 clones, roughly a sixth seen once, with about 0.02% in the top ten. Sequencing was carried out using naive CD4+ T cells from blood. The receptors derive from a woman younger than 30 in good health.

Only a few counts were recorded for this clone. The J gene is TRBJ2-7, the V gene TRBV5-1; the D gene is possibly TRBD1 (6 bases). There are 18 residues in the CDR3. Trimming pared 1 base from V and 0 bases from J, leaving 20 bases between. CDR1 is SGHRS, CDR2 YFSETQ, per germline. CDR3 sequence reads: CASSLRLGARVLSYEQYF. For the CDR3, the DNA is TGCGCCAGCAGCTTGCGCTTGGGGGCGAGGGTCCTCTCCTACGAGCAGTACTTC.

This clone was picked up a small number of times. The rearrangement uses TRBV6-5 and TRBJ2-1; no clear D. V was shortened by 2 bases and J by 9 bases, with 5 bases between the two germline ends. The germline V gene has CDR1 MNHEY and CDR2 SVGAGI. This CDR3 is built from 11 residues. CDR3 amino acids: CASSYMGEQFF. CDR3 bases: TGTGCCAGCAGTTACATGGGTGAGCAGTTCTTC.

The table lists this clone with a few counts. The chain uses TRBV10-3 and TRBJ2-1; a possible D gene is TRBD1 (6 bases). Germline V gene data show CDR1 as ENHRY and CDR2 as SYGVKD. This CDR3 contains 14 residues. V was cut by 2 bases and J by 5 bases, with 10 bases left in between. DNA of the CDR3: TGTGCCATCAGTGAGCAGGACAGACACAATGAGCAGTTCTTC. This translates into CAISEQDRHNEQFF.

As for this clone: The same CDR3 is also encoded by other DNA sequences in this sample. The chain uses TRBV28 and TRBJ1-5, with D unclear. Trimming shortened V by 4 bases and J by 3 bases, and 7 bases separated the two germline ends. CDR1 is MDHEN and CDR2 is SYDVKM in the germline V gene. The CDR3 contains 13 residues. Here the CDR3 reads CASSSQVNQPQHF. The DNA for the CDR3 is TGTGCCAGCAGTTCCCAGGTCAATCAGCCCCAGCATTTT.

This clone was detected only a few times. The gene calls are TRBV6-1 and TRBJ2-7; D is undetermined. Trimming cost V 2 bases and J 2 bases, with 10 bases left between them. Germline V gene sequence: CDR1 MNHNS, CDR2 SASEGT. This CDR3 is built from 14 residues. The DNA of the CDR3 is TGTGCCAGCAGTGAATCTAGGGCAACCTACGAGCAGTACTTC. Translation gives CASSESRATYEQYF.

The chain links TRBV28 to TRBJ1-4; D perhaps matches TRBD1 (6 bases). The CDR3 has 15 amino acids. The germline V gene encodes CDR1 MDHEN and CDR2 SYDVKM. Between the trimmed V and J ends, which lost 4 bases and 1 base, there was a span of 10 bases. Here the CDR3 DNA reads TGTGCCAGCAGTTCCCTAGGGGGAACTAATGAAAAACTGTTTTTT. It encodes CASSSLGGTNEKLFF.

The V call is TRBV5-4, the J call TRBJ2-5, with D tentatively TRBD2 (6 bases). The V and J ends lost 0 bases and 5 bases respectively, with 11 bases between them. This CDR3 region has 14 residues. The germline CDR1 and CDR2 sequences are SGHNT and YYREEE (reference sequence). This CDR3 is CASSLVEGRETQYF. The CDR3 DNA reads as TGTGCCAGCAGCTTGGTGGAGGGGAGGGAGACCCAGTACTTC. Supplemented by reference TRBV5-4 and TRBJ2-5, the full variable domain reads ETGVTQSPTHLIKTRGQQVTLRCSSQSGHNTVSWYQQALGQGPQFIFQYYREEENGRGNFPPRFSGLQFPNYSSELNVNALELDDSALYLCASSLVEGRETQYFGPGTRLLVL.

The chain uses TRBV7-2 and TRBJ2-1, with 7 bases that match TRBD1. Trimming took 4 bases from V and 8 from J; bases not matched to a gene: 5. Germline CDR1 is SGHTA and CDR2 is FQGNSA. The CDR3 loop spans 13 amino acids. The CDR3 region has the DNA TGTGCCAGCAGCTCGACAGGGTTCGATGAGCAGTTCTTC. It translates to CASSSTGFDEQFF.

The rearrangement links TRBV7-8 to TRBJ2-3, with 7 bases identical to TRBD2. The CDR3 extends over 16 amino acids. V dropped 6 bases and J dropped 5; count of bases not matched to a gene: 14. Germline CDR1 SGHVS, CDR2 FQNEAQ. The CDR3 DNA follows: TGTGCCAGCAGTCCGAGAAGGGGTGGGAGGGGAGATACGCAGTATTTT. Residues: CASSPRRGGRGDTQYF.

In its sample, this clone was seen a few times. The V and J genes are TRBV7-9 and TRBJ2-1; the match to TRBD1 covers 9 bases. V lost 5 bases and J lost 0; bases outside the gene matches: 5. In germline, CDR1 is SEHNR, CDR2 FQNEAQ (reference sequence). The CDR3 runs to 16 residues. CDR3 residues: CASSTRQGDSYNEQFF. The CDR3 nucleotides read TGTGCCAGCAGCACCCGACAGGGGGACTCCTACAATGAGCAGTTCTTC.

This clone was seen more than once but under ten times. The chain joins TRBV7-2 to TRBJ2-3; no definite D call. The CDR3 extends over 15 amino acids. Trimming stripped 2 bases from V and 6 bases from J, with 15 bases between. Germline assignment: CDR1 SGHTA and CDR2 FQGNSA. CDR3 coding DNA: TGTGCCAGCAGCTTAAGTGGAGCCTTGGGGGATACGCAGTATTTT. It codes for CASSLSGALGDTQYF.

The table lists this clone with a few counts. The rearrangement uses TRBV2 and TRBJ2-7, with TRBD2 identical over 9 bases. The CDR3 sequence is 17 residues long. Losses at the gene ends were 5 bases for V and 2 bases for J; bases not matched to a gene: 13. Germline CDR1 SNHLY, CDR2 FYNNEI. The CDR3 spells CASSQTGTSFGTYEQYF. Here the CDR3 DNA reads TGTGCCAGCAGTCAGACCGGGACTAGCTTTGGGACCTACGAGCAGTACTTC.

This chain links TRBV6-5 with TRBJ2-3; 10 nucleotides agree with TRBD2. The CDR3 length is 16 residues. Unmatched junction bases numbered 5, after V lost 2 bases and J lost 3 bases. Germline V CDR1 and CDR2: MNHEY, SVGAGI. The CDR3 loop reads CASSYTGTSVTDTQYF. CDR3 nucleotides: TGTGCCAGCAGTTACACGGGGACTAGCGTAACAGATACGCAGTATTTT.

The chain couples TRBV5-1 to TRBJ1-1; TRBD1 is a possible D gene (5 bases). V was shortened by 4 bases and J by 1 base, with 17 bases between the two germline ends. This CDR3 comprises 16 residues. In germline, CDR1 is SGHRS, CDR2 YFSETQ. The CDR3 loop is CASSPGGERRNTEAFF. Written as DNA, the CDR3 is TGCGCCAGCAGCCCCGGGGGGGAGAGACGGAACACTGAAGCTTTCTTT.

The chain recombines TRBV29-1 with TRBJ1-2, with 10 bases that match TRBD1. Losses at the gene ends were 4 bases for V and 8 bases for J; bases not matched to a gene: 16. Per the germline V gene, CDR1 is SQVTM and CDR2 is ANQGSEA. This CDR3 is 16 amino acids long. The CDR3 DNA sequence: TGCAGCGTTGGAGGTGGGCCGGGACAGGGGAGAGGAGGCTACACCTTC. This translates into CSVGGGPGQGRGGYTF.

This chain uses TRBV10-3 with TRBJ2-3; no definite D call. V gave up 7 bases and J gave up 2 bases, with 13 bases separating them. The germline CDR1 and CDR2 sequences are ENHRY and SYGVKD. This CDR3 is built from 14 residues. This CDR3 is CAITGPSFTDTQYF. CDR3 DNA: TGTGCCATCACCGGGCCGAGCTTCACAGATACGCAGTATTTT.

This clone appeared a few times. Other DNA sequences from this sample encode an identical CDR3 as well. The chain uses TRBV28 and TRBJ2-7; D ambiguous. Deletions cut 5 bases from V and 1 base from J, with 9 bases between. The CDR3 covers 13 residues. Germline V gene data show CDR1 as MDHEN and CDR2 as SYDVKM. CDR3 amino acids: CASSQSGSYEQYF. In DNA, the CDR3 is TGTGCCAGCAGTCAGAGTGGGTCCTACGAGCAGTACTTC.

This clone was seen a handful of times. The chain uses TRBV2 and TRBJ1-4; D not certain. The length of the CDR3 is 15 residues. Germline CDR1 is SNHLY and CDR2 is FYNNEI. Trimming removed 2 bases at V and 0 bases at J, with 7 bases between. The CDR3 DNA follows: TGTGCCAGCAGTGAACGGCCTGCAACTAATGAAAAACTGTTTTTT. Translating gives CASSERPATNEKLFF.

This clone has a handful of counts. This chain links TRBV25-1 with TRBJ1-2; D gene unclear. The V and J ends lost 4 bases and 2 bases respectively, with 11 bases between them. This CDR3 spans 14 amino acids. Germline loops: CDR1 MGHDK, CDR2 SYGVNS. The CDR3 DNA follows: TGTGCCAGCAGTGCCCCGACATGGAACTATGGCTACACCTTC. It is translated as CASSAPTWNYGYTF.

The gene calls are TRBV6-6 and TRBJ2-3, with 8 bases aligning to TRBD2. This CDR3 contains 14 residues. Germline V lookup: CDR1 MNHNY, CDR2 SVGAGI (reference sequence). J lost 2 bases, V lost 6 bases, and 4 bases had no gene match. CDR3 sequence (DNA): TGTGCCAGCAGCCGGGGGGGGTTCACAGATACGCAGTATTTT. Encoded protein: CASSRGGFTDTQYF.

CDR3 sequence (DNA): TGTGCCAGCTCTTCTAGCGTGATCGGGAACACTGAAGCTTTCTTT. This codes for CASSSSVIGNTEAFF. This chain links TRBV18 with TRBJ1-1; no clear D gene. CDR3 size: 15 residues. CDR1 and CDR2 from the germline V gene are KGHSH and LQKENI. V dropped 6 bases and J dropped 1 base, with 15 bases sitting between them.

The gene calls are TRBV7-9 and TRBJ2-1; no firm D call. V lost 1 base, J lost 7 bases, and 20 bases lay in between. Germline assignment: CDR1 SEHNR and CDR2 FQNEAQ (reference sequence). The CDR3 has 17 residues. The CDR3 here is CASSLEGLSELRNEQFF. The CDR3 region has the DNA TGTGCCAGCAGCTTAGAAGGTCTTTCTGAACTCCGGAATGAGCAGTTCTTC. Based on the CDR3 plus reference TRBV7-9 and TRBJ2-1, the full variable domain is DTGVSQNPRHKITKRGQNVTFRCDPISEHNRLYWYRQTLGQGPEFLTYFQNEAQLEKSRLLSDRFSAERPKGSFSTLEIQRTEQGDSAMYLCASSLEGLSELRNEQFFGPGTRLTVL.

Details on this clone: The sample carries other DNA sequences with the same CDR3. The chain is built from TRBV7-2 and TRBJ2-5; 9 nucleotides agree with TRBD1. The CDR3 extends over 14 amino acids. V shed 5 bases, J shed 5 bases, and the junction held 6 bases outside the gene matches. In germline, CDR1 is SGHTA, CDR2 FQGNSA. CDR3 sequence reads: CASSTQGARETQYF. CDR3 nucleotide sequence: TGTGCCAGCAGCACACAGGGGGCGCGGGAGACCCAGTACTTC.

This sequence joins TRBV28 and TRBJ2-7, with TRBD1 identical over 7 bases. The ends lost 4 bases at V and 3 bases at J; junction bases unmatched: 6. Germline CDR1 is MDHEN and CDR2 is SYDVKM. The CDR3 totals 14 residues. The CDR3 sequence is CASSSGDSNYEQYF. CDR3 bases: TGTGCCAGCAGTTCCGGGGACAGTAACTACGAGCAGTACTTC.

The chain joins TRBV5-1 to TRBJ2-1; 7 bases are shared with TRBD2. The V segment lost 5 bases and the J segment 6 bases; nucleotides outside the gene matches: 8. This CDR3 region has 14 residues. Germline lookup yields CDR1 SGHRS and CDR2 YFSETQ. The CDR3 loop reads CASSRSSGFNEQFF. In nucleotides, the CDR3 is TGCGCCAGCAGTAGATCTAGCGGCTTCAATGAGCAGTTCTTC.

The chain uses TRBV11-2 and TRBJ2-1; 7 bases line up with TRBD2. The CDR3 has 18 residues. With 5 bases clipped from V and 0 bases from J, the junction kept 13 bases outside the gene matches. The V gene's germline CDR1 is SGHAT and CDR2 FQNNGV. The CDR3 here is CASSTPGLKKHSYNEQFF. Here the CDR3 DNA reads TGTGCCAGCAGCACCCCGGGACTAAAAAAACACTCCTACAATGAGCAGTTCTTC.

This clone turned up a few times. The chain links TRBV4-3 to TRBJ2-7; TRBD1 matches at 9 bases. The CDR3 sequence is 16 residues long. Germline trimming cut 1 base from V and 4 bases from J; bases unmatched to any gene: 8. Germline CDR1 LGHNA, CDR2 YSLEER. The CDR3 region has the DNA TGCGCCAGCAGCCAAGCTCCGGGACAGGGTGCATACGAGCAGTACTTC. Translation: CASSQAPGQGAYEQYF.

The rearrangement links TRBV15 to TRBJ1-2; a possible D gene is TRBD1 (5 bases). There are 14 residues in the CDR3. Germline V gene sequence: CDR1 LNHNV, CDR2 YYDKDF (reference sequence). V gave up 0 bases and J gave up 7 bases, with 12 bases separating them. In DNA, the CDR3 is TGTGCCACCAGCAGAGATCCTCAGGGAAGTGGCTACACCTTC. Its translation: CATSRDPQGSGYTF.

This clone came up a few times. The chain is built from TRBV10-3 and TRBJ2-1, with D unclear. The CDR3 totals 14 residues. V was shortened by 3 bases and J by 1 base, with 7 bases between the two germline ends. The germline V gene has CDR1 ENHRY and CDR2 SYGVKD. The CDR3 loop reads CAISDGVSYNEQFF. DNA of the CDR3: TGTGCCATCAGTGATGGAGTTTCCTACAATGAGCAGTTCTTC.

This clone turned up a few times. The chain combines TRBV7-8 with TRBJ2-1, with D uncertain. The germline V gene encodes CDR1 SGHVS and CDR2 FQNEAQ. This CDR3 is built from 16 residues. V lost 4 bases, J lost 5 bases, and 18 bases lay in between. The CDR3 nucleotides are TGTGCCAGCAGCTCCTCAAGGGTCGCTCTAAACAATGAGCAGTTCTTC. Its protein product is CASSSSRVALNNEQFF.

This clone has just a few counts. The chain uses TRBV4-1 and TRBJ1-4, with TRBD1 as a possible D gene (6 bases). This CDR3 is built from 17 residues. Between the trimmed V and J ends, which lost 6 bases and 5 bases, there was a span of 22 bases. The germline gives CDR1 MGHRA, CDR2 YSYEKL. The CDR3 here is CASSLPRAGTMNEKLFF. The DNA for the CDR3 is TGCGCCAGCAGTCTTCCACGAGCTGGGACAATGAATGAAAAACTGTTTTTT.

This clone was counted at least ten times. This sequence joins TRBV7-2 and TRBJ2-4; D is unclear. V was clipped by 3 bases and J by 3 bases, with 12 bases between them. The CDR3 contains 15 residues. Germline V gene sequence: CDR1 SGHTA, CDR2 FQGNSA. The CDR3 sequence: CASSFGGLGKNIQYF. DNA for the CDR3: TGTGCCAGCAGCTTCGGCGGCTTGGGCAAAAACATTCAGTACTTC.